This passage covers 16 T cell receptor beta chains from one sample sequenced in a study of CD8+ T cells in alopecia areata. RNA extraction was followed by reverse transcription into cDNA, which acted as the sequencing template. Using immunoSEQ multiplex PCR, the repertoire was profiled, and TCRdb retains in-frame clones only, with some absent. The sample includes around 2,000 clones, 65% to 80% seen only once; the top ten take 5% to 8%. Treatment noted: oral pan-JAK inhibitor, 5-10 mg twice daily. Punch biopsies of lesional scalp, plus peripheral blood, were taken from alopecia areata patients. The starting material was skin, obtained at week 44, from a patient treated with tofacitinib. These receptors all come from a human donor with alopecia areata.

The chain employs TRBV9 and TRBJ2-3; D perhaps matches TRBD1 (6 bases). The V gene lost 6 bases and the J gene lost 3 bases, with 14 bases spanning the gap. CDR3 length: 14 amino acids. Per germline, CDR1 SGDLS and CDR2 YYNGEE. Here the CDR3 reads CASKGTGSTDTQYF. CDR3 nucleotide sequence: TGTGCCAGCAAGGGTACAGGGAGTACAGATACGCAGTATTTT.

The J gene is TRBJ2-7, the V gene TRBV10-3; tentative D call: TRBD1 (6 bases). V lost 4 bases, J lost 5 bases, and 12 bases lay in between. CDR3 length equals 13 residues. Germline values: CDR1 ENHRY, CDR2 SYGVKD. In DNA form, the CDR3 reads TGTGCCATCAGTGCCCCCGAGGGGGACGAGCAGTACTTC. It encodes CAISAPEGDEQYF.

CDR3 in DNA: TGTGCCAGCAGCATGACACGCTATGGCTACACCTTC. Its translation: CASSMTRYGYTF. The chain recombines TRBV6-1 with TRBJ1-2; D remains unclear. This CDR3 comprises 12 residues. Germline CDR1 reads MNHNS; CDR2 reads SASEGT. Trimming removed 6 bases at V and 4 bases at J, with 9 bases between.

Here the CDR3 reads CASSLGSLDTQYF. In DNA form, the CDR3 reads TGTGCCAGCAGCTTAGGTTCCCTAGATACGCAGTATTTT. The J gene is TRBJ2-3, the V gene TRBV11-2; D call uncertain. V was clipped by 1 base and J by 5 bases, with 7 bases between them. The CDR3 totals 13 residues. Per the germline V gene, CDR1 is SGHAT and CDR2 is FQNNGV.

The genes are TRBV30 and TRBJ1-2, with D unclear. The CDR3 contains 13 residues. Trimming left V 1 base short and J 7 bases short, with 13 bases between. CDR1 and CDR2 (germline): GTSNPN, SVGIG (reference sequence). The CDR3 coding sequence is TGTGCCTGGAGTGCCTCTCGGGGTGGTGGCTACACCTTC. Amino acid sequence: CAWSASRGGGYTF.

V and J are TRBV27 and TRBJ1-4; D remains unclear. The V end was cut by 2 bases, the J end by 8 bases, with 9 bases between. Germline V gene data show CDR1 as MNHEY and CDR2 as SMNVEV (reference sequence). The CDR3 has 13 residues. The CDR3 DNA is TGTGCCAGCAGTTTAGGGAGGTGGGAAAAACTGTTTTTT. Its protein is CASSLGRWEKLFF. Using reference TRBV27 and TRBJ1-4 for the parts outside the CDR3, the full variable domain is EAQVTQNPRYLITVTGKKLTVTCSQNMNHEYMSWYRQDPGLGLRQIYYSMNVEVTDKGDVPEGYKVSRKEKRNFPLILESPSPNQTSLYFCASSLGRWEKLFFGSGTQLSVL.

V gene TRBV9 combines with J gene TRBJ1-2; 8 bases match TRBD1. The V segment lost 3 bases and the J segment 4 bases; nucleotides outside the gene matches: 14. Looked up from germline, CDR1 is SGDLS and CDR2 is YYNGEE. This CDR3 has 17 residues. The CDR3 region has the DNA TGTGCCAGCAGCGCCCAACAGACAGGGGCTTTACTCTATGGCTACACCTTC. The encoded protein is CASSAQQTGALLYGYTF.

The V call is TRBV29-1, the J call TRBJ2-1, with 7 positions matching TRBD1. Germline V gene data show CDR1 as SQVTM and CDR2 as ANQGSEA. J lost 6 bases, V lost 7 bases, and 6 bases had no gene match. The CDR3 has 12 residues. This chain's CDR3 is CSAKTGPNEQFF. CDR3 DNA: TGCAGCGCCAAGACAGGGCCCAATGAGCAGTTCTTC.

CDR3 sequence (DNA): TGCAGCGTGTGGCGGGGTGCCACTGAAGCTTTCTTT. Translation gives CSVWRGATEAFF. V is TRBV29-1 and J is TRBJ1-1; D is undetermined. Germline V gene data show CDR1 as SQVTM and CDR2 as ANQGSEA. With 6 bases removed from V and 4 bases from J, the gap between germline ends came to 12 bases. This CDR3 is built from 12 residues.

The chain is built from TRBV7-2 and TRBJ2-3; D possibly corresponds to TRBD2 (7 bases). The CDR3 runs 17 residues. Germline assignment: CDR1 SGHTA and CDR2 FQGNSA. Trimming pared 3 bases from V and 2 bases from J, leaving 18 bases between. CDR3 protein: CASSFPIRGAYTDTQYF. CDR3 nucleotides: TGTGCCAGCAGCTTCCCTATCCGGGGGGCTTACACAGATACGCAGTATTTT.

The chain couples TRBV5-4 to TRBJ2-5; TRBD2 aligns across 16 bases. The trim removed 4 bases at V and 1 base at J, leaving 4 bases unmatched. Germline loops: CDR1 SGHNT, CDR2 YYREEE (reference sequence). CDR3 size: 17 residues. The CDR3 protein is CASSTGTSGGAQETQYF. The DNA for the CDR3 is TGTGCCAGCAGCACCGGGACTAGCGGGGGGGCCCAAGAGACCCAGTACTTC.

The chain joins TRBV15 to TRBJ2-3; D unresolved. Germline V gene sequence: CDR1 LNHNV, CDR2 YYDKDF (reference sequence). V was clipped by 2 bases and J by 2 bases, with 11 bases between them. The CDR3 runs to 15 residues. CDR3: CATSRLVAFTDTQYF. CDR3 DNA sequence: TGTGCCACCAGCAGACTGGTGGCCTTCACAGATACGCAGTATTTT. Together with reference TRBV15 and TRBJ2-3, the CDR3 gives the full variable domain: DAMVIQNPRYQVTQFGKPVTLSCSQTLNHNVMYWYQQKSSQAPKLLFHYYDKDFNNEADTPDNFQSRRPNTSFCFLDIRSPGLGDTAMYLCATSRLVAFTDTQYFGPGTRLTVL.

The genes are TRBV7-9 and TRBJ1-4; D is undetermined. CDR1 is SEHNR, CDR2 FQNEAQ, per germline (reference sequence). V gave up 1 base and J gave up 8 bases, with 8 bases separating them. This CDR3 has 13 residues. CDR3 in amino acids: CASSLVLGEKLFF. CDR3 nucleotides: TGTGCCAGCAGCTTAGTATTGGGGGAAAAACTGTTTTTT.

The J gene is TRBJ1-2, the V gene TRBV30; 7 nucleotides align to TRBD1. Trimming removed 5 bases from V and 4 bases from J; junction bases left unmatched: 4. CDR1 and CDR2 from the germline V gene are GTSNPN and SVGIG (reference sequence). This CDR3 is built from 12 residues. CDR3 in amino acids: CAWAGGLYGYTF. CDR3 nucleotide sequence: TGTGCCTGGGCAGGGGGGCTCTATGGCTACACCTTC. Full variable domain (rest looked up from reference TRBV30 and TRBJ1-2): SQTIHQWPATLVQPVGSPLSLECTVEGTSNPNLYWYRQAAGRGLQLLFYSVGIGQISSEVPQNLSASRPQDRQFILSSKKLLLSDSGFYLCAWAGGLYGYTFGSGTRLTVV.

V usage is TRBV10-3 and J usage is TRBJ1-2, with D maybe TRBD1 (5 bases). The CDR3 has 14 amino acids. Germline loops: CDR1 ENHRY, CDR2 SYGVKD. Trimming removed 6 bases from V and 5 bases from J, with 16 bases in between. CDR3 loop: CAISPGSGRYGYTF. As DNA, the CDR3 is TGTGCCATCAGCCCAGGGTCGGGCAGATATGGCTACACCTTC.

The chain couples TRBV28 to TRBJ1-1; D is undetermined. Germline V CDR1 and CDR2: MDHEN, SYDVKM. The CDR3 consists of 14 residues. The V end was cut by 4 bases, the J end by 0 bases, with 9 bases between. Written as DNA, the CDR3 is TGTGCCAGCAGTTGGCAGAATATGAACACTGAAGCTTTCTTT. This encodes CASSWQNMNTEAFF.